This T cell receptor beta chain derives from a study of blood T cell repertoires in COVID-19. Study-level information: Acute-phase and convalescent COVID-19 samples originated in the United States, Italy and Spain. Sample material is recorded as cDNA or gDNA derived from T cells, B-cell-depleted T cells, or PBMCs.

Per the study methods: Researchers report that nucleated cell counts were estimated from reference gene primer amplification. Sequenced by immunoSEQ multiplex PCR; TCRdb stores in-frame clones only, minus some. The D gene and trimming were derived from the DNA, and the V and J assignments and clone size from that table. The sample comprises approximately 96,000 clones, around nine tenths of which are singletons, and around 4% rests with the top ten. Germline CDR1 reads SEHNR; CDR2 reads FQNEAQ (reference sequence). The CDR3 contains 18 residues. V was shortened by 1 base and J by 0 bases, with 19 bases between the two germline ends. In Seattle, patients joined the study during active infection and were tracked longitudinally.

The sequence came from a human donor with COVID-19, enrolled during active disease. The donor label of this sample is uncertain. The V gene is TRBV7-9, the J gene TRBJ2-7, with a possible D match to TRBD1 (5 bases). Sequencing was performed on peripheral blood. The DNA of the CDR3 is TGTGCCAGCAGCTTAGGTGGTTTGGGCAGGGAAAACTCCTACGAGCAGTACTTC. This sequence encodes CASSLGGLGRENSYEQYF.